One sample yielded the 8 T cell receptor beta chains listed below, sequenced in a study of PD-1 blockade in mismatch repair-deficient tumors (dated by TCRdb to between 2016 and 2019). Library preparation employed the immunoSEQ multiplex PCR assay. TCRdb took over this immuneACCESS table, retaining in-frame rearrangements with V and J assigned. Such tables are incomplete; in checked studies, under half of the missing clones stem from an unresolved V gene, and the remainder is unexplained. Across this sample there are roughly 130,000 clones, with roughly 90% seen only once. Approximately 12% of the sample belongs to the ten largest clones. This specimen consisted of peripheral blood, obtained approximately 70 weeks after starting pembrolizumab. Receptor source: an adult with mismatch repair-deficient cancer.

The chain employs TRBV13 and TRBJ2-5; 10 nucleotides match TRBD2. Trimming removed 3 bases from V and 5 bases from J; junction bases left unmatched: 9. Germline CDR1 PRHDT, CDR2 FYEKMQ (reference sequence). The CDR3 is made up of 16 amino acids. CDR3: CASSFPAGGPGETQYF. As DNA, the CDR3 is TGTGCCAGCAGCTTTCCAGCGGGAGGGCCAGGGGAGACCCAGTACTTC.

The rearrangement links TRBV28 to TRBJ2-7; 11 positions agree with TRBD1. V was clipped by 2 bases and J by 3 bases; unmatched bases: 3. Germline V lookup: CDR1 MDHEN, CDR2 SYDVKM. CDR3 size: 15 residues. CDR3 loop: CASSLGTGGIYEQYF. The CDR3 coding sequence is TGTGCCAGCAGTTTAGGGACAGGGGGTATCTACGAGCAGTACTTC. Drawing the rest from reference TRBV28 and TRBJ2-7, the complete variable domain is DVKVTQSSRYLVKRTGEKVFLECVQDMDHENMFWYRQDPGLGLRLIYFSYDVKMKEKGDIPEGYSVSREKKERFSLILESASTNQTSMYLCASSLGTGGIYEQYFGPGTRLTVT.

The chain carries TRBV6-5 and TRBJ2-1, with 7 bases aligning to TRBD1. Trimming at V came to 0 bases and at J to 8 bases, leaving 7 bases not matched to a gene. Looked up from germline, CDR1 is MNHEY and CDR2 is SVGAGI. This CDR3 comprises 15 residues. The CDR3 spells CASSYSHRGYYEQFF. DNA for the CDR3: TGTGCCAGCAGTTACTCTCACAGGGGTTACTATGAGCAGTTCTTC.

V gene TRBV19 combines with J gene TRBJ1-1; no definite D call. Germline V gene lookup returns CDR1 LNHDA and CDR2 SQIVND (reference sequence). The V end was cut by 1 base, the J end by 1 base, with 16 bases between. The CDR3 has 17 amino acids. CDR3 sequence: CASSIVPSRPQNTEAFF. The CDR3 DNA is TGTGCCAGTAGTATAGTCCCCTCTAGGCCACAGAACACTGAAGCTTTCTTT.

CDR3 sequence (DNA): TGTGCCACCAGCAGAGATAATTTTGCGGGAGGGCCGGGCTACGAGCAGTACTTC. Its translation: CATSRDNFAGGPGYEQYF. The chain employs TRBV15 and TRBJ2-7; 9 bases agree with TRBD2. This CDR3 is built from 18 residues. Germline V lookup: CDR1 LNHNV, CDR2 YYDKDF (reference sequence). Losses at the gene ends were 0 bases for V and 3 bases for J; bases not matched to a gene: 12.

This clone appeared a few times. The V and J genes are TRBV6-5 and TRBJ2-7, with 8 bases lining up with TRBD2. Germline-derived CDR1 and CDR2 are MNHEY and SVGAGI. This CDR3 spans 14 amino acids. Trimming took 2 bases from V and 2 from J; bases not matched to a gene: 2. The DNA for the CDR3 is TGTGCCAGCAGTTACGGAGCGGGGGCCTACGAGCAGTACTTC. It codes for CASSYGAGAYEQYF.

The chain couples TRBV19 to TRBJ2-7; D may be TRBD1 (6 bases). The CDR3 extends over 14 amino acids. V dropped 5 bases and J dropped 5 bases, with 16 bases sitting between them. Germline CDR1 and CDR2: LNHDA and SQIVND (reference sequence). CDR3 region: CASSLGRDTNEQYF. The CDR3 nucleotides are TGTGCCAGTAGTCTCGGCCGGGACACAAACGAGCAGTACTTC.

V is TRBV6-5 and J is TRBJ2-1, with TRBD1 matching over 7 bases. This CDR3 spans 15 amino acids. The germline V gene encodes CDR1 MNHEY and CDR2 SVGAGI. J was trimmed by 0 bases and V by 2 bases; bases with no gene match: 1. The CDR3 nucleotides are TGTGCCAGCAGTTACCAGGGGGACTCCTACAATGAGCAGTTCTTC. Its protein is CASSYQGDSYNEQFF.